Below, 16 T cell receptor beta chains from the same sample are listed, as sequenced in a study of blood T cells in healthy people across ages. Using a J-beta primer mix together with a sample-barcoded 5' primer, a second PCR was run for roughly 7 to 12 cycles. MiXCR, run by TCRdb on the 5' RACE reads, gives a single entry per CDR3 protein. The sample carries approximately 850,000 distinct CDR3 sequences, roughly 64% recorded once. Source material: blood. The receptors stem from a man aged 25-40 years in good health.

The chain's CDR3 is CASSGGGDDEQFF. DNA for the CDR3: TGTGCCAGCAGCGGGGGGGGAGACGATGAGCAGTTCTTC. The chain uses TRBV5-5 and TRBJ2-1; 7 nucleotides align to TRBD2. Germline V gives CDR1 SGHKS, CDR2 YYEKEE (reference sequence). CDR3 size: 13 residues. Trimming at V came to 4 bases and at J to 8 bases, leaving 6 bases not matched to a gene.

There are a few counts of this clonotype. V and J are TRBV7-2 and TRBJ2-5; TRBD1 matches 7 bases. CDR1 and CDR2 (germline): SGHTA, FQGNSA. V dropped 3 bases and J dropped 11; count of bases not matched to a gene: 15. This CDR3 has 15 residues. CDR3 amino acids: CASSLRDRPVEEQYF. CDR3 bases: TGTGCCAGCAGCTTGAGGGACAGACCAGTTGAAGAGCAGTACTTC.

This clonotype has only a few counts. This chain joins TRBV5-1 and TRBJ1-2; TRBD1 might be the D (5 bases). CDR3 length equals 14 residues. Trimming removed 2 bases at V and 5 bases at J, with 13 bases between. Germline V gene lookup returns CDR1 SGHRS and CDR2 YFSETQ. This chain's CDR3 is CASSFEQGLYGYTF. CDR3 in DNA: TGCGCCAGCAGCTTTGAGCAGGGCCTATATGGCTACACCTTC.

This rearrangement joins TRBV6-5 to TRBJ1-4; TRBD1 agrees at 8 bases. The CDR3 totals 14 residues. The J segment lost 6 bases and the V segment lost 5 bases, leaving 5 bases of the junction unmatched. The germline V gene has CDR1 MNHEY and CDR2 SVGAGI. This CDR3 reads CASSTTGEHEKLFF. CDR3 DNA: TGTGCCAGCAGTACGACAGGGGAGCATGAAAAACTGTTTTTT.

The CDR3 spells CATSDFGTGEHTQYF. CDR3 DNA sequence: TGTGCCACCAGTGATTTCGGGACAGGGGAACATACGCAGTATTTT. This chain joins TRBV24-1 and TRBJ2-3; TRBD1 matches 10 bases. The CDR3 consists of 15 residues. V was clipped by 1 base and J by 7 bases; unmatched bases: 4. Germline V gene lookup returns CDR1 KGHDR and CDR2 SFDVKD.

V and J are TRBV18 and TRBJ1-2, with 7 bases matching TRBD1. With V trimmed by 4 bases and J by 2 bases, 4 bases remained unmatched. Germline CDR1 KGHSH, CDR2 LQKENI. This CDR3 has 14 residues. CDR3: CASSQGQWNYGYTF. CDR3 DNA: TGTGCCAGCTCACAGGGACAGTGGAACTATGGCTACACCTTC. Combining the CDR3 with reference TRBV18 and TRBJ1-2 gives the whole variable domain NAGVMQNPRHLVRRRGQEARLRCSPMKGHSHVYWYRQLPEEGLKFMVYLQKENIIDESGMPKERFSAEFPKEGPSILRIQQVVRGDSAAYFCASSQGQWNYGYTFGSGTRLTVV.

This clonotype appeared a few times. The chain is built from TRBV5-1 and TRBJ2-3; D uncertain. Germline CDR1 reads SGHRS; CDR2 reads YFSETQ. Trimming cost V 5 bases and J 2 bases, with 12 bases left between them. This CDR3 has 14 residues. In DNA, the CDR3 is TGCGCCAGCAGTACGGAACGAATCACAGATACGCAGTATTTT. Translation gives CASSTERITDTQYF.

This clonotype showed up just a few times. CDR3 coding DNA: TGCAGTGCTAGGGATTCATACGGACTAGCGGGAGAGCAGTACTTC. Amino acid sequence: CSARDSYGLAGEQYF. The chain couples TRBV20-1 to TRBJ2-5; 13 bases match TRBD2. CDR1 is DFQATT and CDR2 is SNEGSKA in the germline V gene (reference sequence). The CDR3 totals 15 residues. Trimming cost V 3 bases and J 11 bases; bases outside gene matches: 12.

The chain has TRBV9 and TRBJ2-7; 9 bases align to TRBD1. The CDR3 is 14 amino acids. Germline CDR1 and CDR2: SGDLS and YYNGEE. J was trimmed by 7 bases and V by 3 bases; bases with no gene match: 8. This CDR3 is CASSEVDRGREQYF. CDR3 bases: TGTGCCAGCAGCGAAGTGGACAGGGGAAGGGAGCAGTACTTC.

The rearrangement joins TRBV20-1 to TRBJ2-4; a weak D match, TRBD2 (6 bases). Deletions cut 6 bases from V and 1 base from J, with 16 bases between. This CDR3 has 15 residues. Germline CDR1 and CDR2: DFQATT and SNEGSKA (reference sequence). The CDR3 DNA sequence: TGCAGTGCCCCCGAGGCGGGGAGGGCCAAAAACATTCAGTACTTC. This codes for CSAPEAGRAKNIQYF.

This chain links TRBV5-1 with TRBJ2-7, with D maybe TRBD1 (6 bases). The V gene's germline CDR1 is SGHRS and CDR2 YFSETQ. V was cut by 5 bases and J by 5 bases, with 14 bases left in between. This CDR3 spans 13 amino acids. The chain's CDR3 is CASRALGAHEQYF. The CDR3 DNA sequence: TGCGCCAGCAGAGCGCTGGGGGCCCACGAGCAGTACTTC. The entire variable domain, with the rest obtained from reference TRBV5-1 and TRBJ2-7, is as follows: KAGVTQTPRYLIKTRGQQVTLSCSPISGHRSVSWYQQTPGQGLQFLFEYFSETQRNKGNFPGRFSGRQFSNSRSEMNVSTLELGDSALYLCASRALGAHEQYFGPGTRLTVT.

In its sample, this clonotype was seen once. One end of the junction fails to match germline, which may point to a read error. The J gene is TRBJ2-4, the V gene TRBV7-2; D possibly corresponds to TRBD2 (7 bases). The CDR3 covers 14 residues. Germline CDR1 reads SGHTA; CDR2 reads FQGNSA. The CDR3 loop reads CASGLGGGADIQYF. CDR3 coding DNA: TGTGCCAGCGGCTTAGGTGGGGGGGCGGACATTCAGTACTTC.

This rearrangement joins TRBV20-1 to TRBJ1-2; tentative D call: TRBD1 (6 bases). There are 14 residues in the CDR3. Deletions cut 3 bases from V and 2 bases from J, with 13 bases between. Germline assignment: CDR1 DFQATT and CDR2 SNEGSKA (reference sequence). CDR3 bases: TGCAGTGCTAGCGGGGGGGCGCCGAACTATGGCTACACCTTC. Amino acid sequence: CSASGGAPNYGYTF.

This chain joins TRBV11-2 and TRBJ2-3; D uncertain. Germline CDR1 is SGHAT and CDR2 is FQNNGV. The CDR3 is made up of 11 amino acids. V was shortened by 5 bases and J by 6 bases, with 6 bases between the two germline ends. CDR3 sequence reads: CASSIGDTQYF. DNA of the CDR3: TGTGCCAGCAGCATCGGGGATACGCAGTATTTT.

The DNA of the CDR3 is TGTGCCACCAGTGATTCTAGTTTAGCGGAGCAGTTCTTC. It specifies CATSDSSLAEQFF. J is TRBJ2-1 and V is TRBV24-1; D is possibly TRBD2 (5 bases). Germline CDR1 is KGHDR and CDR2 is SFDVKD. This CDR3 is 13 amino acids long. The V gene lost 2 bases and the J gene lost 10 bases, with 11 bases spanning the gap.

This clonotype showed up just a few times. The chain couples TRBV10-3 to TRBJ2-1; D is perhaps TRBD1 (6 bases). Deletions cut 3 bases from V and 5 bases from J, with 11 bases between. Germline CDR1 and CDR2: ENHRY and SYGVKD. This CDR3 is built from 14 residues. In DNA form, the CDR3 reads TGTGCCATCAGTGATAGGGACAACAACAATGAGCAGTTCTTC. Protein product: CAISDRDNNNEQFF.